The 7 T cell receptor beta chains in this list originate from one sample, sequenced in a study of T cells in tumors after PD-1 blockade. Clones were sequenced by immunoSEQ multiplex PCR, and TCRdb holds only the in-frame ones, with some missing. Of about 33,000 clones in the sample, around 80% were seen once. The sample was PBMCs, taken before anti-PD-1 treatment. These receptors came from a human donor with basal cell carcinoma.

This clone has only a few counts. The CDR3 here is CASSRQPSSDEQFF. The CDR3 nucleotides read TGTGCCAGCAGCCGTCAACCATCCAGCGATGAGCAGTTCTTC. The chain is built from TRBV7-3 and TRBJ2-1; no firm D call. The CDR3 has 14 residues. Deletions cut 5 bases from V and 8 bases from J, with 16 bases between. Germline V gene lookup returns CDR1 SGHTA and CDR2 FQGTGA.

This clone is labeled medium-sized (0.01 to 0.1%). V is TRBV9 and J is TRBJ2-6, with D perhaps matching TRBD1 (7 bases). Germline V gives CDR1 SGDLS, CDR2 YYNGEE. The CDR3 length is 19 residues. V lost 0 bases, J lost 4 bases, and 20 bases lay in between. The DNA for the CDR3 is TGTGCCAGCAGCGTAGTAGGAGGGGGCGCTTCAAACGGGGCCAACGTCCTGACTTTC. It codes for CASSVVGGGASNGANVLTF.

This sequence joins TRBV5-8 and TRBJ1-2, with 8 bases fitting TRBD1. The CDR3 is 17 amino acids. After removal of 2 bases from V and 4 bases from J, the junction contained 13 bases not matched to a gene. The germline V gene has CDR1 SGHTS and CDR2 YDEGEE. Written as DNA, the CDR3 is TGTGCCAGCAGCTTCCGTCTGCAGGGGGCGCGGATCTATGGCTACACCTTC. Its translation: CASSFRLQGARIYGYTF.

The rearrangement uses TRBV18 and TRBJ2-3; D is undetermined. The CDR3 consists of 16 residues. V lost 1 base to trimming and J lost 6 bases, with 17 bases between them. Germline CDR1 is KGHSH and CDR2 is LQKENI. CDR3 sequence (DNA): TGTGCCAGCTCACCACTATGGGGTTCCGGAGCCGATACGCAGTATTTT. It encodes CASSPLWGSGADTQYF.

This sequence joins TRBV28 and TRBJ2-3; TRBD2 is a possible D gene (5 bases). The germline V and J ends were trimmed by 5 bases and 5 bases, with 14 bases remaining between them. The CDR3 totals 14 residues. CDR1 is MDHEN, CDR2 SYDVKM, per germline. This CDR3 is CASSETLAGDTQYF. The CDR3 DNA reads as TGTGCCAGCAGTGAGACTTTGGCGGGAGATACGCAGTATTTT.

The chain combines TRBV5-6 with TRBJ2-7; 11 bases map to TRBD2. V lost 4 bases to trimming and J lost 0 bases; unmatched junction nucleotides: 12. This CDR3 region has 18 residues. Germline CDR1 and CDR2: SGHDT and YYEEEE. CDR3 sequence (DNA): TGTGCCAGCAGCACGGGGTGGACTAGCGGGCCGATCTCCTACGAGCAGTACTTC. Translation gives CASSTGWTSGPISYEQYF. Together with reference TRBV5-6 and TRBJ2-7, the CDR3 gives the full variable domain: DAGVTQSPTHLIKTRGQQVTLRCSPKSGHDTVSWYQQALGQGPQFIFQYYEEEERQRGNFPDRFSGHQFPNYSSELNVNALLLGDSALYLCASSTGWTSGPISYEQYFGPGTRLTVT.

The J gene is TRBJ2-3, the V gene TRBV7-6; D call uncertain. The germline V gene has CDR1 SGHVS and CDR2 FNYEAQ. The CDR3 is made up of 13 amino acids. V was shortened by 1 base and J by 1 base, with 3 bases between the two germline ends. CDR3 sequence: CASSLVGTDTQYF. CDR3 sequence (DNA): TGTGCCAGCAGCTTAGTCGGCACAGATACGCAGTATTTT.